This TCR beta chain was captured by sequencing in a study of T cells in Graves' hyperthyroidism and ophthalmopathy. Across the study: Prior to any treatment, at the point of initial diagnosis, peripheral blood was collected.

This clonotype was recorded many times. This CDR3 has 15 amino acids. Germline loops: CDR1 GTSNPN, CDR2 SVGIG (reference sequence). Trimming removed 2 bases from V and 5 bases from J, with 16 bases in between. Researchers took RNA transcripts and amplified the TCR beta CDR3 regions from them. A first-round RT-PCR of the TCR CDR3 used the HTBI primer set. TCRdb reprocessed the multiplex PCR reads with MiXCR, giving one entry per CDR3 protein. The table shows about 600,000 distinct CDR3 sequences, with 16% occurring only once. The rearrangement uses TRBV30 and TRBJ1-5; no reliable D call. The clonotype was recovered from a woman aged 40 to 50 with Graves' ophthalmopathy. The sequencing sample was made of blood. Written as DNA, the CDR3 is TGTGCCTGGAGTTTGGCCGGATCAGCCCATCAGCCCCAGCATTTT. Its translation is CAWSLAGSAHQPQHF.